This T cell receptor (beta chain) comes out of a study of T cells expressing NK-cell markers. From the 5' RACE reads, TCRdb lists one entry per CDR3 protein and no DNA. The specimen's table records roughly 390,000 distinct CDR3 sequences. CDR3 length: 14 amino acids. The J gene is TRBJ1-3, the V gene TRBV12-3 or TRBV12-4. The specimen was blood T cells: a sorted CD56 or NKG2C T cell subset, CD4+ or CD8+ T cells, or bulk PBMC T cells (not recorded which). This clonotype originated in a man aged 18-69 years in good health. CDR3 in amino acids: CASSVSGGGNTIYF.